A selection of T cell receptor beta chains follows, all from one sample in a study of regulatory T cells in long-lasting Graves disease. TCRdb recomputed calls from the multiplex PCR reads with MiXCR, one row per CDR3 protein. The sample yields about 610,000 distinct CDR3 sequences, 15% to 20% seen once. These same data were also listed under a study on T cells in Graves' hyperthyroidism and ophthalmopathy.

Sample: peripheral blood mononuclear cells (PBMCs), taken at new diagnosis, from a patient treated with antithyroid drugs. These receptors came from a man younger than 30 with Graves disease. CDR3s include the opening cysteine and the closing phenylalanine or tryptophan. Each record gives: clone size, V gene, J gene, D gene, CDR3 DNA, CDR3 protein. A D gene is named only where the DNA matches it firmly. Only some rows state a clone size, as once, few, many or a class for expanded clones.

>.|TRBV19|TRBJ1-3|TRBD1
TGTGCCAGCAGGCAGGGGGCGAGAGATTTTGGAAACACCATATATTTT
CASRQGARDFGNTIYF
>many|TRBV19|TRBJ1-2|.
TGTGCCAGTAGGTCCCGGGGGCACAGTGGCTACACCTTC
CASRSRGHSGYTF
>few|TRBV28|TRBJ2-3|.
TGTGCCAGCAGTGTGTCAGACGGCACAGATACGCAGTATTTT
CASSVSDGTDTQYF
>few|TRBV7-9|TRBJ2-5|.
TGTGCCAGCAGCTACCCCCTTGGGCAGAAAGAGACCCAGTACTTC
CASSYPLGQKETQYF
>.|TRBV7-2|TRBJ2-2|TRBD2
TGTGCCAGCACCCGACTAGCGGGAGCTGCTGGGGGGCTGTTTTTT
CASTRLAGAAGGLFF
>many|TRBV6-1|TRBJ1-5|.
TGTGCCAGCAGTGGACAGGTTAATCAGCCCCAGCATTTT
CASSGQVNQPQHF
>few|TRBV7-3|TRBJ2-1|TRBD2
TGTGCCAGCAGCCCGAATAGCGGGGCATTCAGGAATGAGCAGTTCTTC
CASSPNSGAFRNEQFF
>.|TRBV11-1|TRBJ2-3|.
TGTGCCAGCAGCTTAGTACCCGGACACTGGGAGTATTTT
CASSLVPGHWEYF
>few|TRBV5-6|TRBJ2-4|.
TGTGCCAGCAGCAATTTTCAACAGGGTCAACTAGCCAAAAACATTCAGTACTTC
CASSNFQQGQLAKNIQYF
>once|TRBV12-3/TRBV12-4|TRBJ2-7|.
TGTGCCAGCAGTTTAGCCCCGCTACCCTACGAGCAGTACTTC
CASSLAPLPYEQYF
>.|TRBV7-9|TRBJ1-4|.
TGTGCCAGCAGCTTAGCGGCGGGGCCGGAAGAAAAACTGTTTTTT
CASSLAAGPEEKLFF
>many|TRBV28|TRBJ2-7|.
TGTGCCAGCAGTTTACGCGGCTACGAGCAGTACTTC
CASSLRGYEQYF
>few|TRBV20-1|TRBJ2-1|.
TGCAGTGCTAGAACCCCCACTAGATATGAGCAGTTCTTC
CSARTPTRYEQFF
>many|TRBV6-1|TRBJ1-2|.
TGTGCCAGCAAAGTGACTGAGCAAGGCTACACCTTC
CASKVTEQGYTF
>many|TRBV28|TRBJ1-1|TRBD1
TGTGCCAGCAGGCAGGGGGCATATACTGAAGCTTTCTTT
CASRQGAYTEAFF
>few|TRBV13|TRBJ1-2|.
TGTGCCAGCAGCGGGTCCCGGGACACGTCCCGCGATGGCTACACCTTC
CASSGSRDTSRDGYTF
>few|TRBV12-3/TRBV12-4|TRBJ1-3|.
TGTGCCAGCAGTTTAGGTTCGACCTTCTCTGGAAACACCATATATTTT
CASSLGSTFSGNTIYF
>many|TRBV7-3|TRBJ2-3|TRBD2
TGTGCCAGCAGCCGTTGGGCGGTAGCGGGAGGGCTCGGCACAGATACGCAGTATTTT
CASSRWAVAGGLGTDTQYF
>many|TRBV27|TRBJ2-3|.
TGTGCCAGCAGTTTAACCCTTAGGTCGGCGGCCACAGATACGCAGTATTTT
CASSLTLRSAATDTQYF
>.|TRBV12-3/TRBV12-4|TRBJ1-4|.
TGTGCCAGCAGTTTACTTGGGGGCGGCAATCAGATGACTAATGAAAAACTGTTTTTT
CASSLLGGGNQMTNEKLFF
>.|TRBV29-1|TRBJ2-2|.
TGCAGCTCATCGGCTGTAAACACCGGGGAGCTGTTTTTT
CSSSAVNTGELFF
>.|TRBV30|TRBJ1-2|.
TGTGCCTGGAGAAAACCCTCAGGGGAGTATGGCTACACCTTC
CAWRKPSGEYGYTF
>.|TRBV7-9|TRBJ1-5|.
TGTGCCAGCAGCCCCGGGGGGGCCAGGGGCAATCAGCCCCAGCATTTT
CASSPGGARGNQPQHF
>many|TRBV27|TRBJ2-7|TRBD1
TGTGCCAGCAGCCCCGGACAGGGAGGATCCGAGCAGTACTTC
CASSPGQGGSEQYF
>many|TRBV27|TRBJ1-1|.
TGTGCCAGCAGTTTACGGGACCCTGGGCGGGACACTGAAGCTTTCTTT
CASSLRDPGRDTEAFF
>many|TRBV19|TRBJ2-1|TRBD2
TGTGCCAGTAGTATGATTTACCTGGCGGGAGGTTCCTACAATGAGCAGTTCTTC
CASSMIYLAGGSYNEQFF
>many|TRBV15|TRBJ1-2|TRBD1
TGTGCCACCAGCAGAGAGGGCAGGGGGATTGATGGCTACACCTTC
CATSREGRGIDGYTF
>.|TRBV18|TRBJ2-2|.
TGTGCCAGCTCCCTGCTTCATAACACCGGGGAGCTGTTTTTT
CASSLLHNTGELFF
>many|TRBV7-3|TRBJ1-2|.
TGTGCCAGCAGCTTAAACGGAGGGGAGGGGTCCCTAGCCTATGGCTACACCTTC
CASSLNGGEGSLAYGYTF